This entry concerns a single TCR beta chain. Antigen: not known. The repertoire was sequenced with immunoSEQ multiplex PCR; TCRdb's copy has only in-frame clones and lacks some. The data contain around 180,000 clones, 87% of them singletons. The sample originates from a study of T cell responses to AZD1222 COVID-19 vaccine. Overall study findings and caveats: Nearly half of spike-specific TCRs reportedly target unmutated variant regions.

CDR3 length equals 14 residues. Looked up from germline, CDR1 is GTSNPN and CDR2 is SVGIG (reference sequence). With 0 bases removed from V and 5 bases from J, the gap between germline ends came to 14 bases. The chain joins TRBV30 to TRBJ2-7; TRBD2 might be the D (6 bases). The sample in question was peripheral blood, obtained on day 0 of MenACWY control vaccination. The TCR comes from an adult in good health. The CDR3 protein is CAWSVSGGGHEQYF. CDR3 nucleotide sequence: TGTGCCTGGAGTGTTAGCGGCGGAGGACACGAGCAGTACTTC.